These 21 T cell receptor beta chains were sequenced from one sample in a study of shared clonotypes between healthy human individuals. CD45RO-negative cells were positively selected for CCR7, leaving out terminally differentiated effector memory CD45RA+ cells. Profiled with immunoSEQ multiplex PCR; TCRdb holds only in-frame clones, not every one. The data show roughly 2 million clones, roughly 95% seen once. Specimen: naive CD8+ T cells sorted from blood. Every receptor here comes from a man younger than 30 in good health.

The genes are TRBV7-9 and TRBJ2-7; D is perhaps TRBD1 or TRBD2 (6 bases each). This CDR3 comprises 14 residues. The V and J ends lost 4 bases and 6 bases respectively, with 16 bases between them. Germline lookup yields CDR1 SEHNR and CDR2 FQNEAQ (reference sequence). The CDR3 region has the DNA TGTGCCAGCAGCTCCGGGGGCGGTAGGTCCGAGCAGTACTTC. Translated: CASSSGGGRSEQYF.

The rearrangement links TRBV28 to TRBJ2-7, with TRBD1 matching over 9 bases. Germline CDR1 MDHEN, CDR2 SYDVKM. CDR3 length: 13 amino acids. The V and J ends lost 7 bases and 3 bases, in that order; junction bases with no gene match: 4. The chain's CDR3 is CASKDRGGYEQYF. The CDR3 DNA sequence: TGTGCCAGCAAAGACAGGGGGGGCTACGAGCAGTACTTC.

In this sample, this clone turned up once. V usage is TRBV9 and J usage is TRBJ2-1; 7 nucleotides match TRBD2. Germline V gives CDR1 SGDLS, CDR2 YYNGEE. This CDR3 spans 14 amino acids. V was clipped by 2 bases and J by 7 bases; unmatched bases: 6. The CDR3 coding sequence is TGTGCCAGCAGCGTCGTAGAAGCGGGGAATGAGCAGTTCTTC. Its protein product is CASSVVEAGNEQFF.

The chain has TRBV27 and TRBJ1-2, with TRBD1 matching over 8 bases. The CDR3 runs 14 residues. CDR1 and CDR2 from the germline V gene are MNHEY and SMNVEV (reference sequence). The J segment lost 8 bases and the V segment lost 6 bases, leaving 11 bases of the junction unmatched. The CDR3 loop reads CASSPRGPGEGYTF. As DNA, the CDR3 is TGTGCCAGCAGCCCCAGGGGGCCAGGGGAAGGCTACACCTTC.

CDR3 in amino acids: CASSQRRTPTYNEQFF. CDR3 DNA sequence: TGCGCCAGCAGCCAAAGACGGACACCAACCTACAATGAGCAGTTCTTC. The rearrangement uses TRBV4-1 and TRBJ2-1, with a possible D match to TRBD1 (5 bases). The CDR3 length is 16 residues. Trimming removed 2 bases from V and 2 bases from J, with 13 bases in between. The germline CDR1 and CDR2 sequences are MGHRA and YSYEKL.

The chain carries TRBV5-6 and TRBJ1-1, with TRBD1 matching over 8 bases. Per the germline V gene, CDR1 is SGHDT and CDR2 is YYEEEE. J gave up 4 bases and V 7 bases, and 12 bases lay outside the gene matches. The CDR3 extends over 15 amino acids. CDR3 DNA: TGTGCCAGCGCGTCGGACAGGGAAGGTTCCACTGAAGCTTTCTTT. Translated, it gives CASASDREGSTEAFF.

In nucleotides, the CDR3 is TGCGCCAGCAATAAGATACACAAGCCTCATGGCTACACCTTC. Amino acid sequence: CASNKIHKPHGYTF. This chain joins TRBV10-1 and TRBJ1-2; no firm D call. There are 14 residues in the CDR3. CDR1 is WNHNN, CDR2 SYGVQD, per germline (reference sequence). V was clipped by 7 bases and J by 6 bases, with 18 bases between them.

V usage is TRBV11-2 and J usage is TRBJ2-7; D call uncertain. CDR1 and CDR2 from the germline V gene are SGHAT and FQNNGV. This CDR3 has 14 residues. Deletions cut 5 bases from V and 3 bases from J, with 14 bases between. The CDR3 protein is CASSVGSALYEQYF. CDR3 nucleotides: TGTGCCAGCAGCGTGGGGTCGGCACTCTACGAGCAGTACTTC. Full variable domain (rest looked up from reference TRBV11-2 and TRBJ2-7): EAGVAQSPRYKIIEKRQSVAFWCNPISGHATLYWYQQILGQGPKLLIQFQNNGVVDDSQLPKDRFSAERLKGVDSTLKIQPAKLEDSAVYLCASSVGSALYEQYFGPGTRLTVT.

This clone was detected a few times. Other DNA sequences in this sample translate to the same CDR3. V and J are TRBV5-1 and TRBJ1-1; 7 bases align to TRBD1. This CDR3 spans 13 amino acids. Germline loops: CDR1 SGHRS, CDR2 YFSETQ. V lost 2 bases and J lost 4; bases outside the gene matches: 2. Here the CDR3 reads CASSFRGSTEAFF. CDR3 nucleotides: TGCGCCAGCAGCTTCAGGGGGTCCACTGAAGCTTTCTTT. The full variable domain, in which reference TRBV5-1 and TRBJ1-1 provide the parts outside the CDR3, is KAGVTQTPRYLIKTRGQQVTLSCSPISGHRSVSWYQQTPGQGLQFLFEYFSETQRNKGNFPGRFSGRQFSNSRSEMNVSTLELGDSALYLCASSFRGSTEAFFGQGTRLTVV.

This clone has just one count. V and J are TRBV27 and TRBJ2-3; 12 positions match TRBD2. The CDR3 is made up of 16 amino acids. Unmatched junction bases numbered 3, after V lost 3 bases and J lost 2 bases. Germline-derived CDR1 and CDR2 are MNHEY and SMNVEV (reference sequence). Written as DNA, the CDR3 is TGTGCCAGCAGTTTGGCTAGCGGGGGGGCCACAGATACGCAGTATTTT. Translating it yields CASSLASGGATDTQYF.

This rearrangement joins TRBV4-1 to TRBJ2-1; TRBD2 aligns across 8 bases. Unmatched junction bases numbered 9, after V lost 7 bases and J lost 4 bases. CDR1 and CDR2 from the germline V gene are MGHRA and YSYEKL. CDR3 size: 15 residues. The CDR3 DNA is TGCGCCAGCACCGTAGGAGCGGGGGTTTACAATGAGCAGTTCTTC. Its protein is CASTVGAGVYNEQFF.

The J gene is TRBJ1-2, the V gene TRBV29-1; 7 bases agree with TRBD1. The CDR3 spans 14 residues. Germline assignment: CDR1 SQVTM and CDR2 ANQGSEA. V shed 2 bases and J 5 bases; nucleotides not matched to a gene: 8. The DNA of the CDR3 is TGCAGCGTTGAATGGCTGGACAGGTGGTATGGCTACACCTTC. This encodes CSVEWLDRWYGYTF.

This rearrangement joins TRBV2 to TRBJ1-1; no reliable D call. Germline lookup yields CDR1 SNHLY and CDR2 FYNNEI. Trimming pared 2 bases from V and 0 bases from J, leaving 10 bases between. The CDR3 extends over 15 amino acids. This chain's CDR3 is CASSEPNSLNTEAFF. The CDR3 DNA follows: TGTGCCAGCAGTGAACCCAACAGCTTGAACACTGAAGCTTTCTTT.

This sequence joins TRBV5-1 and TRBJ2-7; D might be TRBD2 (5 bases). The CDR3 is 15 residues long. Trimming removed 3 bases from V and 1 base from J, with 14 bases in between. CDR1 is SGHRS, CDR2 YFSETQ, per germline. CDR3 coding DNA: TGCGCCAGCAGCTCCAAGACTACCCCATCCTACGAGCAGTACTTC. Amino acid sequence: CASSSKTTPSYEQYF.

The rearrangement uses TRBV13 and TRBJ1-5; D perhaps matches TRBD1 (5 bases). From germline, CDR1 is PRHDT and CDR2 FYEKMQ (reference sequence). Trimming left V 4 bases short and J 0 bases short, with 13 bases between. This CDR3 region has 16 residues. The CDR3 coding sequence is TGTGCCAGCAGCTATTCACAGGATTATAGCAATCAGCCCCAGCATTTT. It translates to CASSYSQDYSNQPQHF. Using reference TRBV13 and TRBJ1-5 for the parts outside the CDR3, the full variable domain is AAGVIQSPRHLIKEKRETATLKCYPIPRHDTVYWYQQGPGQDPQFLISFYEKMQSDKGSIPDRFSAQQFSDYHSELNMSSLELGDSALYFCASSYSQDYSNQPQHFGDGTRLSIL.

The chain employs TRBV6-5 and TRBJ2-3; 11 positions match TRBD2. Germline CDR1 and CDR2: MNHEY and SVGAGI. The CDR3 extends over 15 amino acids. V gave up 6 bases and J gave up 6 bases; unmatched junction bases: 8. In DNA, the CDR3 is TGTGCCAGCAGAGTGATAGCGGGAGGGCCGGATACGCAGTATTTT. This codes for CASRVIAGGPDTQYF.

The chain employs TRBV27 and TRBJ2-7, with 7 bases that match TRBD1. This CDR3 has 15 residues. With V trimmed by 3 bases and J by 3 bases, 8 bases remained unmatched. Per the germline V gene, CDR1 is MNHEY and CDR2 is SMNVEV (reference sequence). CDR3 DNA: TGTGCCAGCAGTTTCTCGACAGGGAACCGCTACGAGCAGTACTTC. This encodes CASSFSTGNRYEQYF.

Written as DNA, the CDR3 is TGTGCCAGCAGTTTAGCCGGTAGAAAGCAGTTCTTC. Protein sequence: CASSLAGRKQFF. The genes are TRBV27 and TRBJ2-1, with D hard to call. The germline V gene encodes CDR1 MNHEY and CDR2 SMNVEV (reference sequence). The CDR3 runs 12 residues. V was cut by 2 bases and J by 11 bases, with 10 bases left in between.

The V call is TRBV5-8, the J call TRBJ2-5, with TRBD2 matching 16 bases. The CDR3 extends over 17 amino acids. The germline gives CDR1 SGHTS, CDR2 YDEGEE. The ends lost 4 bases at V and 1 base at J; junction bases unmatched: 4. The DNA of the CDR3 is TGTGCCAGCAGCCCGGGGACTAGCGGGGGGGTCCAAGAGACCCAGTACTTC. This gives the protein CASSPGTSGGVQETQYF.

This chain uses TRBV6-4 with TRBJ1-6; 7 bases map to TRBD1. V dropped 2 bases and J dropped 6; count of bases not matched to a gene: 19. This CDR3 comprises 20 residues. CDR1 MRHNA and CDR2 SNTAGT come from the germline V gene. CDR3 residues: CASSDLVKGQGVGLNSPLHF. The CDR3 region has the DNA TGTGCCAGCAGTGACCTCGTGAAGGGGCAGGGGGTCGGGCTTAATTCACCCCTCCACTTT.

The gene calls are TRBV4-1 and TRBJ1-2, with 12 bases aligning to TRBD1. Germline CDR1 reads MGHRA; CDR2 reads YSYEKL. This CDR3 contains 15 residues. V shed 4 bases and J 4 bases; nucleotides not matched to a gene: 4. The CDR3 sequence is CASSPGQGAAYGYTF. CDR3 nucleotides: TGCGCCAGCAGCCCGGGACAGGGGGCCGCCTATGGCTACACCTTC.